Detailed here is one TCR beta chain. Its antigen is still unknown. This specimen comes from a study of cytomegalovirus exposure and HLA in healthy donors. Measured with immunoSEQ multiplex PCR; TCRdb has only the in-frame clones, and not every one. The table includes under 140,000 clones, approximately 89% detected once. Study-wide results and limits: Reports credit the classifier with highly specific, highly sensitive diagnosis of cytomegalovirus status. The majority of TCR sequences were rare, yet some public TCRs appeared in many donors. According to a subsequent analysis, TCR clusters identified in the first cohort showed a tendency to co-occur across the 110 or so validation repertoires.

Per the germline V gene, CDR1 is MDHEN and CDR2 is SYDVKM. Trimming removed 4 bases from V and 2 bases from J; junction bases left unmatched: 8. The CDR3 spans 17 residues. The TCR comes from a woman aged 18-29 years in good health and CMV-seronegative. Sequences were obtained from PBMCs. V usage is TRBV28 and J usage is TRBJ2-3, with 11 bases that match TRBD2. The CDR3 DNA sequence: TGTGCCAGCAGTTCTACCAGACTAGCGGGGTCCACAGATACGCAGTATTTT. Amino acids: CASSSTRLAGSTDTQYF.